The clone carrying this TCR beta chain was observed a few times. Antigen unknown. This sample is drawn from a study of cytomegalovirus exposure and HLA in healthy donors. General observations from the study: A few of the chains that were CMV-associated were confirmed in vitro to be specific for CMV antigens. An Asian-associated ancestry cluster reportedly showed fewer N-insertions than the approximately 620-donor mean in a later analysis. Earlier analysis found most TCR beta V segments productive about 90% or about 30% of the time.

13 Jbeta primers and 60 Vbeta primers were used for the PCR. Libraries were prepared by immunoSEQ multiplex PCR; TCRdb keeps only in-frame clonotypes and omits some of them. The sample has about 140,000 clones, roughly 80% seen once. The ends lost 4 bases at V and 5 bases at J; junction bases unmatched: 10. The CDR3 is 16 residues long. The V gene's germline CDR1 is MNHNS and CDR2 SASEGT. V is TRBV6-1 and J is TRBJ2-4; 8 bases fit TRBD2. Sequencing was carried out using PBMCs. The TCR originated in a woman in her forties or fifties in good health and CMV-seropositive. The CDR3 sequence is CASSVFYRGGENIQYF. The CDR3, as DNA: TGTGCCAGCAGTGTCTTCTACCGGGGGGGGGAAAACATTCAGTACTTC.